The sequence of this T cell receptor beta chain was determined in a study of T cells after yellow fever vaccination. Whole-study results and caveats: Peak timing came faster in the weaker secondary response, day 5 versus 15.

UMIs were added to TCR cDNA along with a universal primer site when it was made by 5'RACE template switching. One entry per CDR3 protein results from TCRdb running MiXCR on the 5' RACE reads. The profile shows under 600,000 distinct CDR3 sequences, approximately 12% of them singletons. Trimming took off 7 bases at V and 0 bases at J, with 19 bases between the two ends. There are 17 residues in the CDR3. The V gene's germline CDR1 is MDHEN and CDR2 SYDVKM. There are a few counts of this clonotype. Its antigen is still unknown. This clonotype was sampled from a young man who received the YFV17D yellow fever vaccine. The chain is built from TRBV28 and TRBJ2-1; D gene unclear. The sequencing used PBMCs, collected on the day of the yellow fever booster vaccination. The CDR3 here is CASIPLPHRSSYNEQFF. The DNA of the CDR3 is TGTGCCAGCATTCCTCTCCCCCACAGAAGCTCCTACAATGAGCAGTTCTTC. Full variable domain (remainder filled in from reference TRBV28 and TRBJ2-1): DVKVTQSSRYLVKRTGEKVFLECVQDMDHENMFWYRQDPGLGLRLIYFSYDVKMKEKGDIPEGYSVSREKKERFSLILESASTNQTSMYLCASIPLPHRSSYNEQFFGPGTRLTVL.